Listed here are 25 T cell receptor beta chains from one sample, sequenced in a study of T-cell memory formation after mild COVID-19. TCRdb passed the 5' RACE reads through MiXCR, listing each CDR3 protein once. The sample holds approximately 290,000 distinct CDR3 sequences, just under 20% seen once. The sample comprised PBMCs or a T cell subset sorted from them (not recorded which). Source of these receptors: a man younger than 35 who had mild COVID-19 (a few samples of this study predate the infection). Cell type and time point are not known.

The V and J genes are TRBV9 and TRBJ1-6; no clear D. This CDR3 is built from 15 residues. Germline values: CDR1 SGDLS, CDR2 YYNGEE. V was cut by 0 bases and J by 10 bases, with 14 bases left in between. This CDR3 reads CASSVDPSGNSPLHF. CDR3 coding DNA: TGTGCCAGCAGCGTAGACCCAAGTGGGAACTCACCCCTCCACTTT.

This clonotype came up a few times. The rearrangement uses TRBV5-1 and TRBJ2-2, with 7 bases that match TRBD1. CDR3 length equals 14 residues. Germline V lookup: CDR1 SGHRS, CDR2 YFSETQ. V lost 2 bases, J lost 6 bases, and 4 bases stayed unmatched. The CDR3, as DNA: TGCGCCAGCAGCTTACAGGGGTCCTCCGGGGAGCTGTTTTTT. Translation: CASSLQGSSGELFF.

V gene TRBV7-9 combines with J gene TRBJ2-6; a weak D match, TRBD1 (6 bases). Trimming left V 5 bases short and J 4 bases short, with 33 bases between. This CDR3 is 22 amino acids long. Per germline, CDR1 SEHNR and CDR2 FQNEAQ (reference sequence). The CDR3 reads CASSPPPGQPATAPLGANVLTF. Written as DNA, the CDR3 is TGTGCCAGCAGCCCCCCTCCCGGACAGCCAGCTACCGCCCCGCTAGGGGCCAACGTCCTGACTTTC. Full variable domain (outside the CDR3, taken from reference TRBV7-9 and TRBJ2-6): DTGVSQNPRHKITKRGQNVTFRCDPISEHNRLYWYRQTLGQGPEFLTYFQNEAQLEKSRLLSDRFSAERPKGSFSTLEIQRTEQGDSAMYLCASSPPPGQPATAPLGANVLTFGAGSRLTVL.

This clonotype was found a few times. CDR3 bases: TGCAGCGTCCGACCGACGGATTCCTACGAGCAGTACTTC. It encodes CSVRPTDSYEQYF. V gene TRBV29-1 combines with J gene TRBJ2-7, with no clear D. The V and J ends lost 6 bases and 1 base respectively, with 13 bases between them. This CDR3 is 13 amino acids long. Germline values: CDR1 SQVTM, CDR2 ANQGSEA.

This clonotype was seen more than once but under ten times. The chain carries TRBV30 and TRBJ2-5; tentative D call: TRBD2 (6 bases). The V gene's germline CDR1 is GTSNPN and CDR2 SVGIG (reference sequence). Between the trimmed V and J ends, which lost 4 bases and 9 bases, there was a span of 18 bases. The CDR3 consists of 13 residues. The CDR3 protein is CAWNPGVIGSQYF. CDR3 sequence (DNA): TGTGCCTGGAATCCGGGGGTAATCGGGTCCCAGTACTTC.

This clonotype has just a few counts. The chain has TRBV7-2 and TRBJ2-5, with 10 bases fitting TRBD2. The V and J ends lost 2 bases and 5 bases, in that order; junction bases with no gene match: 5. Germline CDR1 reads SGHTA; CDR2 reads FQGNSA. The CDR3 contains 15 residues. The CDR3 protein is CASSLSAGGLETQYF. As DNA, the CDR3 is TGTGCCAGCAGCTTATCAGCGGGGGGGCTGGAGACCCAGTACTTC. Full variable domain (missing parts from reference TRBV7-2 and TRBJ2-5): GAGVSQSPSNKVTEKGKDVELRCDPISGHTALYWYRQSLGQGLEFLIYFQGNSAPDKSGLPSDRFSAERTGGSVSTLTIQRTQQEDSAVYLCASSLSAGGLETQYFGPGTRLLVL.

This clonotype was seen more than once but under ten times. The rearrangement joins TRBV9 to TRBJ1-5; no clear D gene. Germline V lookup: CDR1 SGDLS, CDR2 YYNGEE. The CDR3 contains 12 residues. V was pared by 4 bases and J by 9 bases, with 11 bases between. The CDR3 reads CASSPFTPPQHF. The CDR3 DNA sequence: TGTGCCAGCAGCCCTTTTACTCCGCCCCAGCATTTT.

This chain uses TRBV12-3 or TRBV12-4 with TRBJ1-5, with unresolved D. The CDR3 runs 14 residues. The V gene lost 3 bases and the J gene lost 4 bases, with 10 bases spanning the gap. CDR3 residues: CASSFRRVNQPQHF. The CDR3, as DNA: TGTGCCAGCAGTTTTCGTAGGGTGAATCAGCCCCAGCATTTT.

CDR3 sequence (DNA): TGTGCCAGCAGCTTCCCCGCCAGGGGGCGGGGGATGGAGACGAGAGATACGCAGTATTTT. It codes for CASSFPARGRGMETRDTQYF. The V gene is TRBV7-2, the J gene TRBJ2-3; TRBD1 might be the D (8 bases). The V gene's germline CDR1 is SGHTA and CDR2 FQGNSA. This CDR3 is 20 amino acids long. V was shortened by 3 bases and J by 5 bases, with 30 bases between the two germline ends. Full variable domain (rest looked up from reference TRBV7-2 and TRBJ2-3): GAGVSQSPSNKVTEKGKDVELRCDPISGHTALYWYRQSLGQGLEFLIYFQGNSAPDKSGLPSDRFSAERTGGSVSTLTIQRTQQEDSAVYLCASSFPARGRGMETRDTQYFGPGTRLTVL.

The rearrangement uses TRBV5-1 and TRBJ2-7; 11 nucleotides match TRBD2. With 3 bases clipped from V and 2 bases from J, the junction kept 4 bases outside the gene matches. CDR3 size: 15 residues. Germline CDR1 reads SGHRS; CDR2 reads YFSETQ. The DNA for the CDR3 is TGCGCCAGCAGCTCCACTAGCGGGGGAACCTACGAGCAGTACTTC. Amino acid sequence: CASSSTSGGTYEQYF.

The chain links TRBV20-1 to TRBJ2-3; 7 positions agree with TRBD2. The germline V gene has CDR1 DFQATT and CDR2 SNEGSKA (reference sequence). Trimming at V came to 5 bases and at J to 1 base, leaving 6 bases not matched to a gene. The CDR3 length is 14 residues. The CDR3 loop reads CSAREAPGTDTQYF. The CDR3 DNA follows: TGCAGTGCTCGGGAGGCTCCGGGCACAGATACGCAGTATTTT.

In its sample, this clonotype was seen a few times. The chain uses TRBV5-1 and TRBJ1-1; D call uncertain. V lost 5 bases to trimming and J lost 1 base, with 12 bases between them. Germline CDR1 reads SGHRS; CDR2 reads YFSETQ. The CDR3 consists of 14 residues. The chain's CDR3 is CASSPDPANTEAFF. The DNA of the CDR3 is TGCGCCAGCAGTCCTGACCCGGCGAACACTGAAGCTTTCTTT.

J is TRBJ2-3 and V is TRBV6-5; D not resolved. Between the trimmed V and J ends, which lost 0 bases and 6 bases, there was a span of 13 bases. The CDR3 has 15 residues. Germline lookup yields CDR1 MNHEY and CDR2 SVGAGI. DNA of the CDR3: TGTGCCAGCAGTTACTCGGGCTCATCCAGGGATACGCAGTATTTT. As protein: CASSYSGSSRDTQYF.

V and J are TRBV9 and TRBJ2-7; D remains unclear. V lost 6 bases to trimming and J lost 2 bases, with 15 bases between them. CDR1 SGDLS and CDR2 YYNGEE come from the germline V gene. The CDR3 runs 14 residues. CDR3 amino acids: CASTDGPDPYEQYF. In DNA form, the CDR3 reads TGTGCCAGCACCGATGGACCGGACCCCTACGAGCAGTACTTC.

The chain links TRBV7-2 to TRBJ1-1; no clear D gene. The CDR3 runs to 14 residues. Per germline, CDR1 SGHTA and CDR2 FQGNSA. Trimming took 6 bases from V and 3 from J, leaving 14 bases between them. The CDR3 DNA reads as TGTGCCAGCAGTCTACACATGGGAGACACTGAAGCTTTCTTT. This gives the protein CASSLHMGDTEAFF.

This clonotype was recorded a few times. The V call is TRBV20-1, the J call TRBJ1-1; perhaps TRBD1 as D (5 bases). The CDR3 consists of 12 residues. Germline CDR1 DFQATT, CDR2 SNEGSKA (reference sequence). The V gene lost 3 bases and the J gene lost 5 bases, with 10 bases spanning the gap. DNA of the CDR3: TGCAGTGCTAGTCTGGGGGATACTGAAGCTTTCTTT. Protein product: CSASLGDTEAFF.

The genes are TRBV20-1 and TRBJ2-3; tentative D call: TRBD2 (5 bases). V lost 3 bases, J lost 4 bases, and 8 bases lay in between. The CDR3 loop spans 12 amino acids. Germline V lookup: CDR1 DFQATT, CDR2 SNEGSKA (reference sequence). Here the CDR3 reads CSARADSDTQYF. In nucleotides, the CDR3 is TGCAGTGCTAGGGCGGACTCAGATACGCAGTATTTT.

With regard to this clonotype: This may come from a read error, since a much larger clone is one base off. The V gene is TRBV7-2, the J gene TRBJ2-3; 11 nucleotides align to TRBD2. Germline V lookup: CDR1 SGHTA, CDR2 FQGNSA. With V trimmed by 4 bases and J by 1 base, 4 bases remained unmatched. The CDR3 length is 16 residues. CDR3 loop: CASSSVAGGGTDTQYF. As DNA, the CDR3 is TGTGCCAGCAGCTCCGTAGCGGGGGGGGGCACAGATACGCAGTATTTT.

The chain uses TRBV6-5 and TRBJ2-3; TRBD2 matches at 13 bases. The CDR3 is 17 amino acids. V lost 2 bases to trimming and J lost 3 bases; unmatched junction nucleotides: 5. Per the germline V gene, CDR1 is MNHEY and CDR2 is SVGAGI. The CDR3 DNA reads TGTGCCAGCAGTTACAGGCTACTAGCGGGGGGGACAGATACGCAGTATTTT. Translating it yields CASSYRLLAGGTDTQYF.

The chain couples TRBV6-5 to TRBJ2-1, with 8 positions matching TRBD1. The CDR3 consists of 13 residues. V lost 6 bases to trimming and J lost 10 bases; unmatched junction nucleotides: 8. Germline CDR1 MNHEY, CDR2 SVGAGI. In DNA form, the CDR3 reads TGTGCCAGCAGCACCGGACAGGGCCGCGAGCAGTTCTTC. It is translated as CASSTGQGREQFF.

This chain connects TRBV7-2 to TRBJ1-5; D gene uncertain. Germline V gene lookup returns CDR1 SGHTA and CDR2 FQGNSA. V lost 5 bases and J 7 bases, leaving 15 bases between the germline ends. The CDR3 has 14 amino acids. The CDR3: CASSPGLPKQPQHF. CDR3 DNA sequence: TGTGCCAGCAGCCCGGGCCTCCCCAAGCAGCCCCAGCATTTT.

A few counts support this clonotype. The chain employs TRBV11-3 and TRBJ2-3, with a weak D call TRBD2 (6 bases). The CDR3 contains 15 residues. V gave up 5 bases and J gave up 2 bases, with 14 bases separating them. The germline V gene encodes CDR1 SGHNT and CDR2 YENEEA. The CDR3 spells CASSPWGGNTDTQYF. Here the CDR3 DNA reads TGTGCCAGCAGCCCCTGGGGCGGGAACACAGATACGCAGTATTTT. Filled out from reference TRBV11-3 and TRBJ2-3, the complete variable domain reads EAGVVQSPRYKIIEKKQPVAFWCNPISGHNTLYWYLQNLGQGPELLIRYENEEAVDDSQLPKDRFSAERLKGVDSTLKIQPAELGDSAVYLCASSPWGGNTDTQYFGPGTRLTVL.

This chain connects TRBV5-1 to TRBJ2-5; D is unresolved. Deletions cut 0 bases from V and 5 bases from J, with 11 bases between. Germline V gives CDR1 SGHRS, CDR2 YFSETQ. The CDR3 runs 14 residues. This CDR3 reads CASSLEPAGETQYF. The DNA of the CDR3 is TGCGCCAGCAGCTTGGAGCCGGCTGGGGAGACCCAGTACTTC. The variable domain in full, with the rest retrieved from reference TRBV5-1 and TRBJ2-5, is KAGVTQTPRYLIKTRGQQVTLSCSPISGHRSVSWYQQTPGQGLQFLFEYFSETQRNKGNFPGRFSGRQFSNSRSEMNVSTLELGDSALYLCASSLEPAGETQYFGPGTRLLVL.

In its sample, this clonotype was seen a few times. V usage is TRBV29-1 and J usage is TRBJ2-5, with 10 nucleotides matching TRBD1. Germline CDR1 and CDR2: SQVTM and ANQGSEA. V shed 8 bases, J shed 2 bases, and the junction held 2 bases outside the gene matches. This CDR3 has 12 amino acids. The CDR3, as DNA: TGCAGCTGGGGACAGGGGCAAGAGACCCAGTACTTC. Translated: CSWGQGQETQYF.

The V call is TRBV4-3, the J call TRBJ2-3; tentative D call: TRBD2 (5 bases). Germline V lookup: CDR1 LGHNA, CDR2 YSLEER. The germline V and J ends were trimmed by 4 bases and 4 bases, with 12 bases remaining between them. This CDR3 spans 14 amino acids. CDR3 amino acids: CASSPWSGADTQYF. The CDR3 region has the DNA TGCGCCAGCAGCCCATGGTCCGGGGCAGATACGCAGTATTTT.